This T cell receptor beta chain was sequenced for a study of blood T cell repertoires in COVID-19. CDR1 and CDR2 (germline): SGDLS, YYNGEE. The CDR3 extends over 15 amino acids. With V trimmed by 0 bases and J by 2 bases, 2 bases remained unmatched. Generated by immunoSEQ multiplex PCR, the TCRdb table keeps only in-frame clones and is missing some. The sample has 310,000 or so clones, roughly 83% seen once. With regard to this clone: Other DNA variants within this sample encode the same CDR3.

The TCR sequence derives from a woman in her fifties or sixties with acute or convalescent COVID-19. Sequenced material: peripheral blood. The chain links TRBV9 to TRBJ2-1, with TRBD2 identical over 7 bases. CDR3 DNA sequence: TGTGCCAGCAGCGTAGGTGCGGGAGCCTACAATGAGCAGTTCTTC. It encodes CASSVGAGAYNEQFF.